This TCR beta chain is from a study of shared clonotypes between healthy human individuals. Study conclusions and caveats: Sequencing depth was expected to influence donor clonotype sharing. Exclusively blood specimens were collected; tissue repertoires likely differ.

Under the authors' procedure: As immunoSEQ supplied junction-only sequences (without quality scores), filtering differed. TCRdb's copy holds only in-frame clones and misses some; the assay was immunoSEQ multiplex PCR. V and J calls and clone size follow that table, whereas D and trimming were derived from the DNA. The sample records some 450,000 clones, around 77% being singletons. On this clone: The target antigen is unknown.

The CDR3 spans 15 residues. Germline CDR1 reads LGHNA; CDR2 reads YNFKEQ. V shed 3 bases, J shed 4 bases, and the junction held 8 bases outside the gene matches. The sequencing sample was made of PBMCs. This chain links TRBV4-2 with TRBJ2-7, with TRBD2 matching 8 bases. This sequence originates from a woman aged 40 to 50 in good health. Some clones in this sample may be carry-over from other donors' samples. The CDR3 DNA sequence: TGTGCCAGCAGCCAGGGTCAGCGGGAGTGGTACGAGCAGTACTTC. Protein sequence: CASSQGQREWYEQYF.